This T cell receptor (beta chain) was obtained from a study of blood T cell repertoires in COVID-19 (dated by TCRdb to about 2020). About the full investigation: Collaborator samples came from the United States, Italy and Spain and covered acute and convalescent phases of COVID-19. The dataset comprised deeply sampled blood TCRbeta repertoires from subjects exposed to, actively infected with, or recovered from COVID-19. The prospective study material was composed of cDNA or gDNA derived from T cells, B-cell-depleted T cells, or PBMCs. Where available, HLA class I and class II types were taken from metadata supplied by the sample provider and were not determined by assay-based typing. Sample metadata almost always included a de-identified subject ID, COVID-19 status, age in years and sex. The repertoires were released in a freely available public database meant as a resource for research on the immune response to SARS-CoV-2. Samples were obtained from the ongoing ImmuneRACE study (first 160 participants) and from 1,200 or so subjects provided by 6 global collaborators. What the work shows at the level of the full study, not this receptor alone: The amount of clinical and demographic metadata varied by source and participant and was provided uncurated.

A second Seattle source provided samples from volunteer blood donors who had recovered from COVID-19. Each collaborating institution followed its own protocols to collect whole blood in K2EDTA tubes. For TCRbeta analysis, collaborators shipped samples as frozen whole blood, isolated PBMCs, or DNA extracted from either of those sample types. TCRbeta CDR3 regions were amplified from genomic DNA by means of the immunoSEQ Assay, a bias-controlled multiplex PCR. On the study's bioinformatics: The number of nucleated cells in each sample was estimated by amplification of reference gene primers within the assay. To quantify the absolute abundance of each unique TCRbeta CDR3 rearrangement, sequence reads were collapsed and filtered. For each sample, productive Simpson clonality was calculated as the square root of Simpson's diversity index over productive rearrangements. The immuneACCESS repertoire file appears here via TCRdb, limited to in-frame rearrangements. These files lack a portion of the clones; in checked studies, under half of the deficit traces to unresolved V genes, and the cause of the others is not known. The V and J calls and clone size are taken from that table; D and trimming were inferred from the DNA. Across this sample there are roughly 200,000 clones, with approximately 87% seen only once. About 0.96% of the sample is taken by the ten largest.

Regarding this clone: There is no known antigen for this receptor. The record has no base qualities; no much larger clone is one base away.

V loses 2 bases of germline sequence and J loses 2 bases, and the interval between the two ends is 8 bases. Reading from cysteine to phenylalanine, the CDR3 counts 14 amino acids. Solely the CDR3 DNA is kept, with 42 bases framed from the first base. CDR1 is given as SGHNT and CDR2 as YYREEE, both from the germline V gene (reference sequence). The sample comprised peripheral blood. The rearrangement combines TRBV5-4 with TRBJ1-3; 5 matching bases give a weak D call of TRBD1. The sequence was collected from a woman between 18 and 30 years old who had recovered from COVID-19. The encoded CDR3 is CASSFGGAGNTIYF. The DNA sequence follows: TGTGCCAGCAGCTTTGGGGGGGCTGGAAACACCATATATTTT.